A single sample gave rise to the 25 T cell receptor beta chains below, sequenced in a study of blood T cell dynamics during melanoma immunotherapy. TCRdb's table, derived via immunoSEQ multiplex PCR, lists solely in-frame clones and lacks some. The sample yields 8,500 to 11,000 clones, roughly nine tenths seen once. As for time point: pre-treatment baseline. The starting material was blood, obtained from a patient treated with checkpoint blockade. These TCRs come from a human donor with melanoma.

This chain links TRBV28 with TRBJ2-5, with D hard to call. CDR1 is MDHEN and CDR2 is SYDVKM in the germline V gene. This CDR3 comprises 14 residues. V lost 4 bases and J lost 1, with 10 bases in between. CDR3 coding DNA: TGTGCCAGCAGTTCCCGGAAGGGCCAAGAGACCCAGTACTTC. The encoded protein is CASSSRKGQETQYF.

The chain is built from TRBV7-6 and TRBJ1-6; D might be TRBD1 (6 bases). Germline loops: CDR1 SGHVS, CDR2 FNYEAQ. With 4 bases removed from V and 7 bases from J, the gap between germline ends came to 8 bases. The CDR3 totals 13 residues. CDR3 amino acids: CASSSTGNSPLHF. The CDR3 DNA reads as TGTGCCAGCAGCTCGACAGGAAATTCACCCCTCCACTTT.

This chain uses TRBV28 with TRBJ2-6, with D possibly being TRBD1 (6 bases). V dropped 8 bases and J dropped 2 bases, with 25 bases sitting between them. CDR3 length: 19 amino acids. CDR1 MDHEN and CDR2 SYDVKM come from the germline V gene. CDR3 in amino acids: CASSGFWDTLPAGANVLTF. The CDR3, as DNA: TGTGCCAGCTCAGGGTTTTGGGACACCTTACCCGCTGGGGCCAACGTCCTGACTTTC.

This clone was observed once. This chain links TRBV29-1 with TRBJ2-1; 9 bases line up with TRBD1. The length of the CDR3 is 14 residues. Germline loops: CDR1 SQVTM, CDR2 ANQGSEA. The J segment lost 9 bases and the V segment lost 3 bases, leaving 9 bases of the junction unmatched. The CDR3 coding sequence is TGCAGCGTTGAGGGGCGGGGACAGGGAACTGAGCAGTTCTTC. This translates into CSVEGRGQGTEQFF.

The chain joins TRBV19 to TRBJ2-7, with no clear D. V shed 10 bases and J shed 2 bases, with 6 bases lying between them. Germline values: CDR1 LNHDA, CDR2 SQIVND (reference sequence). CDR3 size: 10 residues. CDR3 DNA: TGTGCCACCTTTCCCTACGAGCAGTACTTC. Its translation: CATFPYEQYF.

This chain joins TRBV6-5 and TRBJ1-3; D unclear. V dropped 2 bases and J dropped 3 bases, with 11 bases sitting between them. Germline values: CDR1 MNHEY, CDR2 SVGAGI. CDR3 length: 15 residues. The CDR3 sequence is CASSYQLGFGNTIYF. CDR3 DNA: TGTGCCAGCAGTTACCAATTGGGATTTGGAAACACCATATATTTT.

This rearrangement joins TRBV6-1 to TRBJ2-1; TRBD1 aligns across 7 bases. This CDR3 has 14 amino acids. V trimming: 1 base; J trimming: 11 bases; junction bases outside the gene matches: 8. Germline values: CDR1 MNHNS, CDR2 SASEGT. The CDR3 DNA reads TGTGCCAGCAGTGAAGGGGACAGCCGTGCCAAGCAGTTCTTC. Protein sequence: CASSEGDSRAKQFF.

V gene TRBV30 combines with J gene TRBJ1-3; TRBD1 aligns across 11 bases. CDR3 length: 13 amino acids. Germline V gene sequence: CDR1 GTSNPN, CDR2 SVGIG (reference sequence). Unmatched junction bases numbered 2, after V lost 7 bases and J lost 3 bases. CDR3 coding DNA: TGTGCCTCCGGGACAGGGGGTGGAAACACCATATATTTT. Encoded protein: CASGTGGGNTIYF. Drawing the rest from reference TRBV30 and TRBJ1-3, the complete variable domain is SQTIHQWPATLVQPVGSPLSLECTVEGTSNPNLYWYRQAAGRGLQLLFYSVGIGQISSEVPQNLSASRPQDRQFILSSKKLLLSDSGFYLCASGTGGGNTIYFGEGSWLTVV.

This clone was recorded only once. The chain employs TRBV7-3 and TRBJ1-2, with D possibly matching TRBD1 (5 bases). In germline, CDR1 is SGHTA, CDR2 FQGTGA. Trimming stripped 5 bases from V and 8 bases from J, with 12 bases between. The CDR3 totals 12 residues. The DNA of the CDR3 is TGTGCCAGCAGCCCAGGGTTCGGAGGCTACACCTTC. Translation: CASSPGFGGYTF.

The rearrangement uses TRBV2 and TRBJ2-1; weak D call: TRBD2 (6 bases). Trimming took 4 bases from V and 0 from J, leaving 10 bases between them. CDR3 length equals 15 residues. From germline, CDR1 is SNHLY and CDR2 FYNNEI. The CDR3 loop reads CASSVRGISYNEQFF. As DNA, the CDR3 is TGTGCCAGCAGTGTTCGGGGGATCTCCTACAATGAGCAGTTCTTC.

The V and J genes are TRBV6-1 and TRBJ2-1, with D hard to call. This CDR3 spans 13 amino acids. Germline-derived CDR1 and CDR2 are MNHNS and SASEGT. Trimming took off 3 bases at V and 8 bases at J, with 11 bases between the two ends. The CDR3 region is CASSDPSYYEQFF. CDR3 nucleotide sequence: TGTGCCAGCAGTGATCCCTCCTATTATGAGCAGTTCTTC.

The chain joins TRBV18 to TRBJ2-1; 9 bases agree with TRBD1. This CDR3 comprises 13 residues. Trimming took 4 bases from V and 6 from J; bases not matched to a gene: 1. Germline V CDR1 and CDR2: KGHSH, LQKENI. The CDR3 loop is CASSRDRANEQFF. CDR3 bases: TGTGCCAGCTCACGGGACAGGGCCAATGAGCAGTTCTTC. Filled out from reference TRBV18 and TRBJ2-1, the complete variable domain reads NAGVMQNPRHLVRRRGQEARLRCSPMKGHSHVYWYRQLPEEGLKFMVYLQKENIIDESGMPKERFSAEFPKEGPSILRIQQVVRGDSAAYFCASSRDRANEQFFGPGTRLTVL.

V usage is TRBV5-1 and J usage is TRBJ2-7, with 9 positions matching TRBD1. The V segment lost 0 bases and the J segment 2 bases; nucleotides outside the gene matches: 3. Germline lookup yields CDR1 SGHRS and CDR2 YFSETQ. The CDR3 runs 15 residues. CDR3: CASSLGQGVTYEQYF. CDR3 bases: TGCGCCAGCAGCTTGGGACAGGGGGTTACCTACGAGCAGTACTTC.

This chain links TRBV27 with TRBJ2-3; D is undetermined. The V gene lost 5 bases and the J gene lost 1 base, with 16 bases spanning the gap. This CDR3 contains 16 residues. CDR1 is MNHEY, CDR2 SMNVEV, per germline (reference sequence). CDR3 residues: CASSPLKQRRTDTQYF. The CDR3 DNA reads TGTGCCAGCAGTCCCCTTAAGCAGCGACGCACAGATACGCAGTATTTT.

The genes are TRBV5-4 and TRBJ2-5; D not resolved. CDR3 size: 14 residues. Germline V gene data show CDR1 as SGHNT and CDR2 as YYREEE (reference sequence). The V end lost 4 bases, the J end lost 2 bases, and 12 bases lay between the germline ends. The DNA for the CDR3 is TGTGCCAGCAGCGAAACCGACGCTCAAGAGACCCAGTACTTC. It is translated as CASSETDAQETQYF. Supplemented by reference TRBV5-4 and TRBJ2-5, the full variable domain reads ETGVTQSPTHLIKTRGQQVTLRCSSQSGHNTVSWYQQALGQGPQFIFQYYREEENGRGNFPPRFSGLQFPNYSSELNVNALELDDSALYLCASSETDAQETQYFGPGTRLLVL.

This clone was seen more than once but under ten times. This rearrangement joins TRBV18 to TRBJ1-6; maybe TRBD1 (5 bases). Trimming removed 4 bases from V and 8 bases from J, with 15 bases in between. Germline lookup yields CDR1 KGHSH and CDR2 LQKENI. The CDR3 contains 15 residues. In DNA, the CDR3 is TGTGCCAGCTCACAAACACAGGCAAAGGATTCACCCCTCCACTTT. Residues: CASSQTQAKDSPLHF.

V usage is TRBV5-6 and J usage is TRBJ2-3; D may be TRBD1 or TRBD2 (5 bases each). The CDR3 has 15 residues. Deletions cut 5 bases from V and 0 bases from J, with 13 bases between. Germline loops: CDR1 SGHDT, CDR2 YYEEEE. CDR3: CASSRDPLSTDTQYF. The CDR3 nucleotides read TGTGCCAGCAGTAGGGACCCCCTGAGCACAGATACGCAGTATTTT.

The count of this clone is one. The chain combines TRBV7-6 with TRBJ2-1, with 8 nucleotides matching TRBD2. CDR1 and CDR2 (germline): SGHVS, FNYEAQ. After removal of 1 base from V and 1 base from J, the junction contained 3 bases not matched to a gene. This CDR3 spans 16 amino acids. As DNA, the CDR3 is TGTGCCAGCAGCTTAGAGGTAGCGGGGTCCTACAATGAGCAGTTCTTC. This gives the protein CASSLEVAGSYNEQFF.

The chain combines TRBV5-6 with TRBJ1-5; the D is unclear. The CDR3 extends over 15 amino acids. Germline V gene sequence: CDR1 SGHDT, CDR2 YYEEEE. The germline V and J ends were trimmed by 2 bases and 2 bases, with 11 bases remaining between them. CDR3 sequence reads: CASSFRGTGNQPQHF. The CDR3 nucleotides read TGTGCCAGCAGCTTTCGGGGAACGGGCAATCAGCCCCAGCATTTT.

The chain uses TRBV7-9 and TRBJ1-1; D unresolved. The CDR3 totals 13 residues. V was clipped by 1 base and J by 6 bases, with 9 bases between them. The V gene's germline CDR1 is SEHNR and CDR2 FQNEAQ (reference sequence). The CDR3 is CASSLVRDSEAFF. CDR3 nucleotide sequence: TGTGCCAGCAGCTTAGTACGGGATTCTGAAGCTTTCTTT.

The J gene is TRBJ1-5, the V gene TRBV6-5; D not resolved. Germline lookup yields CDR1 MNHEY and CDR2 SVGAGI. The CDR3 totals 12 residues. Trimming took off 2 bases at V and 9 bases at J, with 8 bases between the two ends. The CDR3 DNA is TGTGCCAGCAGTTACCCCCGGGGGCCCCAGCATTTT. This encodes CASSYPRGPQHF.

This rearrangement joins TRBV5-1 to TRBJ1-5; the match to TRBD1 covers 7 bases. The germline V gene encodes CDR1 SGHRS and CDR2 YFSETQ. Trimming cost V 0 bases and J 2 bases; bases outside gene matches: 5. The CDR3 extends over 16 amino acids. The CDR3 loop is CASSLGQGSGNQPQHF. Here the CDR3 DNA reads TGCGCCAGCAGCTTGGGACAGGGAAGTGGCAATCAGCCCCAGCATTTT.

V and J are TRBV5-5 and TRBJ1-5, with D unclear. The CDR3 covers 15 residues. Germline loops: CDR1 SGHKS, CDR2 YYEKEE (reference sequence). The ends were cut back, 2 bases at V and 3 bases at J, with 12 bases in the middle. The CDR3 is CASSLGQVDNQPQHF. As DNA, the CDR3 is TGTGCCAGCAGCTTAGGGCAGGTTGACAATCAGCCCCAGCATTTT. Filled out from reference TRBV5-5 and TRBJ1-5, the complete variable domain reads DAGVTQSPTHLIKTRGQQVTLRCSPISGHKSVSWYQQVLGQGPQFIFQYYEKEERGRGNFPDRFSARQFPNYSSELNVNALLLGDSALYLCASSLGQVDNQPQHFGDGTRLSIL.

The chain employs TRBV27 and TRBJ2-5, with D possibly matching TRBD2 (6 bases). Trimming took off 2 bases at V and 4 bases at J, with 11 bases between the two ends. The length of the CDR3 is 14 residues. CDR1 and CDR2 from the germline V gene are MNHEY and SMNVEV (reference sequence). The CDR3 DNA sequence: TGTGCCAGCAGTTTAGATGTGGGACTAGAGACCCAGTACTTC. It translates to CASSLDVGLETQYF.

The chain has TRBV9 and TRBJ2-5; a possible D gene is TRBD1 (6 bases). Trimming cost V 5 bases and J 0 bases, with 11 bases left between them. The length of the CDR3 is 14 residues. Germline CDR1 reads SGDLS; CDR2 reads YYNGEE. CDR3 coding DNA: TGTGCCAGCAGTCGAACAGGGTACCAAGAGACCCAGTACTTC. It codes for CASSRTGYQETQYF.